The following is a T cell receptor (beta chain) sequence with its context. Its matching antigen is unknown. This sample stems from a study of OX40 agonist ivuxolimab in advanced cancers. For the study at large: With ivuxolimab, an agonistic anti-OX40 (CD134) antibody, patients were treated.

Notes on the study in general: Expanded clones were, on average, more numerous among CD8+ T cells than CD4+.

The assay was immunoSEQ multiplex PCR, and TCRdb's table has in-frame clones only and misses some. The sample contains roughly 42,000 clones, around 86% of which appear only once. Between the trimmed V and J ends, which lost 5 bases and 4 bases, there was a span of 12 bases. CDR3 size: 14 residues. CDR1 is SGHAT and CDR2 is FQNNGV in the germline V gene. This sample comprised CD4+ or CD8+ T cells sorted from blood, obtained in a trial of the OX40 agonist ivuxolimab. This clonotype was obtained from an adult with an advanced solid tumor such as melanoma, head and neck, liver or kidney cancer. This rearrangement joins TRBV11-2 to TRBJ1-5; no clear D. CDR3 residues: CASSPLTGNQPQHF. CDR3 in DNA: TGTGCCAGCAGCCCCTTGACCGGTAATCAGCCCCAGCATTTT. The entire variable domain, with the rest obtained from reference TRBV11-2 and TRBJ1-5, is as follows: EAGVAQSPRYKIIEKRQSVAFWCNPISGHATLYWYQQILGQGPKLLIQFQNNGVVDDSQLPKDRFSAERLKGVDSTLKIQPAKLEDSAVYLCASSPLTGNQPQHFGDGTRLSIL.